This T cell receptor (beta chain) was profiled in a study of T cell responses to AZD1222 COVID-19 vaccine. TCRdb keeps only in-frame clones here, not all; method: immunoSEQ multiplex PCR. The sample contains 150,000 to 190,000 clones, 80% to 90% of which appear only once. The clonotype originates from an adult who had recovered from COVID-19. The input for sequencing was peripheral blood, taken after recovery from COVID-19.

The CDR3 loop is CATRDGGKGNQPQHF. The CDR3 nucleotides are TGTGCCACCCGGGACGGGGGAAAGGGAAATCAGCCCCAGCATTTT. The chain recombines TRBV28 with TRBJ1-5; a weak D match, TRBD1 (5 bases). Between the trimmed V and J ends, which lost 10 bases and 4 bases, there was a span of 20 bases. Germline lookup yields CDR1 MDHEN and CDR2 SYDVKM. CDR3 length equals 15 residues.